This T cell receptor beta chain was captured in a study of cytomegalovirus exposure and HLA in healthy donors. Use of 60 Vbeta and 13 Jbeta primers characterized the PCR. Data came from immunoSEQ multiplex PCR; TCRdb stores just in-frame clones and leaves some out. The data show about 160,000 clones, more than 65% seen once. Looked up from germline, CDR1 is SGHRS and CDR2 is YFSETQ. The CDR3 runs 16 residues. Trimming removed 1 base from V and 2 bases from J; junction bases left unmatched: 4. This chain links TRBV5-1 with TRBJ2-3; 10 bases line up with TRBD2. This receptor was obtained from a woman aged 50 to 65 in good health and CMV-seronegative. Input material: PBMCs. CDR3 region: CASSLRTSGITDTQYF. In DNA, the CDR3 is TGCGCCAGCAGCTTGAGGACTAGCGGAATCACAGATACGCAGTATTTT.